This T cell receptor (beta chain) derives from a study of identical twins (dated by TCRdb to the mid-2010s). The study in broad terms: To test whether fetal clonotypes persist, the study used deep sequencing on TCR alpha and beta repertoires from monozygotic twins, unrelated adults of various ages, and cord blood. To rule out contamination, replicate twin experiments were performed at different times with different library preparation protocols.

Libraries were built with 5' RACE. This sample was sequenced with an Illumina HiSeq 2000. Template switching added a universal primer binding site, and the final cDNA carried a unique molecular identifier that allowed TCR cDNA molecules to be counted accurately. Specific primers in the conserved constant-segment region were used to synthesize first-strand cDNA for the TCR alpha and beta chains. To control for contamination, each cDNA library was double barcoded with a SMART-Mk sample barcode plus Illumina barcodes. TruSeq adapter sequences, together with Illumina sample barcodes, were added in two successive PCR steps. TCR alpha and beta cDNA libraries were sequenced on the Illumina HiSeq platform with custom primers. In the source study's methods: MiGEC processed the raw reads to extract unique molecular identifiers, while MiXCR was used to determine the CDR3 positions. For each individual, recombination models were inferred using an EM algorithm with the repgenHMM and IGoR tools. Shared clonotype analysis was performed with the tcR package in R, normalizing sharing by the product of cloneset sizes. To study raw recombination free of thymic and clonal selection effects, out-of-frame nonproductive sequences were analyzed. TCRdb's own reprocessing of the public reads used fastp at Q25 and MiXCR and kept productive beta chains. Rows are combined by CDR3 protein, so each entry shows the most common genes and DNA. None of the V and J calls come from the authors' own analysis; TCRdb made them. Recorded for this sample are around 1.7 million distinct CDR3 sequences; 32% of them occurred a single time. Of the sample, about 0.3% falls within the top ten clones.

As to this clonotype: Its antigen is not yet known. No clone much larger than this one lies a single base away; base qualities are absent.

All donors were healthy Caucasians. Overall study results and their limits: Recombination models systematically underestimated out-of-frame TCR alpha sharing in monozygotic twins but agreed with sharing between unrelated individuals. Abundant cord blood beta clonotypes carried fewer insertions; young adult naive repertoires showed a weaker similar trend, while memory repertoires showed none. A weaker excess of twin sharing was found in beta out-of-frame sequences because the signal-to-noise ratio was lowered by fewer shared sequences. Zero-insertion analyses could be partly confounded by invariant T cells such as MAIT and iNKT, though diverse VJ usage argued against such confounding for most clonotypes. Because the same donors could not be followed over many years, conclusions were based on cross-sectional statistical analysis. Compared with coincidental sharing between unrelated individuals, out-of-frame TCR alpha sequences shared between twins had an excess of sequences with low generation probability.

The CDR3 holds 14 amino acids from the cysteine to the phenylalanine. Just CDR3 DNA is preserved here, 42 bases in frame from base 1. V is shortened by 2 bases, J by 3 bases, and the region joining them spans 9 bases. The germline V gene sets CDR1 to SGHRS and CDR2 to YFSETQ. The source of this sequence is a newborn girl in good health. Rearrangement joined TRBV5-1 to TRBJ2-1, and perhaps TRBD2 as D gene, on 5 matching bases. Sequencing input: cord blood. The CDR3 region reads CASSFDGVYNEQFF. The DNA sequence is TGCGCCAGCAGCTTCGACGGGGTCTACAATGAGCAGTTCTTC.